A selection of T cell receptor beta chains follows, all from one sample in a study of T cells after yellow fever vaccination. TCRdb re-analysed the 5' RACE reads in MiXCR, keeping a single row per CDR3 protein. The sample has 500,000 to 550,000 distinct CDR3 sequences, 21% seen once. Sample: PBMCs, taken less than 25 days after the first yellow fever vaccination. The receptors shown here come from a man aged 18 to 30 who received the YFV17D yellow fever vaccine. Each CDR3 is given with its conserved first and last residue. The D gene is left open where the match is weak. The listing skips clone size in some rows; elsewhere it reads once, few, many or a size class.

CDR3: CSARDLGGNEQYF
DNA: TGCAGTGCTAGAGACTTAGGGGGGAACGAGCAGTACTTC
D: -
V: TRBV20-1
size: -
J: TRBJ2-7

CDR3: CASSRDRKAFF
DNA: TGTGCCAGCAGCCGGGACCGAAAAGCTTTCTTT
D: -
V: TRBV6-5
size: -
J: TRBJ1-1

CDR3: CAAKGQGVYGYTF
DNA: TGTGCCGCTAAGGGACAGGGAGTCTATGGCTACACCTTC
D: TRBD1
V: TRBV28
size: -
J: TRBJ1-2

CDR3: CASSPPGRQYF
DNA: TGTGCCAGCAGCCCCCCTGGGCGGCAGTATTTT
D: -
V: TRBV5-5
size: -
J: TRBJ2-3

CDR3: CASSAGLGQDTEAFF
DNA: TGTGCCAGCTCAGCCGGTCTCGGACAGGACACTGAAGCTTTCTTT
D: TRBD1
V: TRBV18
size: few
J: TRBJ1-1

CDR3: CASSPDRAGGELFF
DNA: TGCGCCAGCAGCCCGGACAGGGCTGGCGGGGAGCTGTTTTTT
D: TRBD1
V: TRBV4-3
size: few
J: TRBJ2-2

CDR3: CASSIQGQGNYGYTF
DNA: TGTGCCAGTAGTATTCAAGGACAGGGGAACTATGGCTACACCTTC
D: TRBD1
V: TRBV19
size: few
J: TRBJ1-2

CDR3: CASSRRGRGGLDSQYF
DNA: TGTGCCAGCAGCCGACGTGGTCGGGGGGGCTTAGATTCGCAGTATTTT
D: TRBD2
V: TRBV7-2
size: -
J: TRBJ2-3

CDR3: CASSLTAASEQTQYF
DNA: TGTGCCAGCAGCCTAACCGCGGCTAGCGAACAGACCCAGTACTTC
D: -
V: TRBV7-6
size: few
J: TRBJ2-5

CDR3: CATAGTGDIGELFF
DNA: TGTGCCACCGCCGGGACAGGGGACATCGGGGAGCTGTTTTTT
D: TRBD1
V: TRBV24-1
size: -
J: TRBJ2-2

CDR3: CASSQEPGQGNQKLFF
DNA: TGCGCCAGCAGCCAAGAGCCGGGACAGGGAAATCAAAAACTGTTTTTT
D: TRBD1
V: TRBV4-3
size: -
J: TRBJ1-4

CDR3: CASSTEDGNTEAFF
DNA: TGTGCCAGCTCTACAGAAGACGGGAACACTGAAGCTTTCTTT
D: -
V: TRBV18
size: few
J: TRBJ1-1

CDR3: CASSLGSFRRNVNTEAFF
DNA: TGTGCCAGCAGCTTAGGATCTTTTCGGAGGAACGTGAACACTGAAGCTTTCTTT
D: -
V: TRBV11-2
size: -
J: TRBJ1-1

CDR3: CSVAGRTETGELFF
DNA: TGCAGCGTAGCGGGACGGACGGAGACCGGGGAGCTGTTTTTT
D: TRBD2
V: TRBV29-1
size: -
J: TRBJ2-2

CDR3: CASSPTSGGEGYTF
DNA: TGTGCCAGCAGTCCGACCAGCGGGGGAGAAGGCTACACCTTC
D: -
V: TRBV28
size: -
J: TRBJ1-2

CDR3: CASKNARQPQHF
DNA: TGTGCCAGCAAAAACGCACGTCAGCCCCAGCATTTT
D: -
V: TRBV2
size: -
J: TRBJ1-5

CDR3: CASSFFPGPSYEQYF
DNA: TGCGCCAGCAGCTTCTTTCCGGGACCGTCCTACGAGCAGTACTTC
D: -
V: TRBV5-1
size: -
J: TRBJ2-7

CDR3: CASNSGPEAFF
DNA: TGTGCCAGCAACTCAGGCCCTGAAGCTTTCTTT
D: -
V: TRBV7-2
size: many
J: TRBJ1-1

CDR3: CASSSIIRDRGPSYNEQFF
DNA: TGTGCCAGCAGCTCGATAATACGGGACAGGGGGCCCTCCTACAATGAGCAGTTCTTC
D: TRBD1
V: TRBV7-6
size: many
J: TRBJ2-1

CDR3: CASSRPGTGPNEQFF
DNA: TGTGCCAGCAGCCGCCCCGGGACAGGTCCTAATGAGCAGTTCTTC
D: TRBD1
V: TRBV3-1
size: few
J: TRBJ2-1

CDR3: CASSWTSGSSYNEQFF
DNA: TGTGCCAGCAGCTGGACTAGCGGGAGCTCCTACAATGAGCAGTTCTTC
D: -
V: TRBV21-1
size: few
J: TRBJ2-1

CDR3: CASSRDRVLSGELFF
DNA: TGTGCCAGCAGCCGCGACAGGGTGTTATCCGGGGAGCTGTTTTTT
D: TRBD1
V: TRBV7-7
size: -
J: TRBJ2-2

CDR3: CASSWSGLNTEAFF
DNA: TGTGCCAGCAGTTGGTCAGGGTTGAACACTGAAGCTTTCTTT
D: -
V: TRBV6-5
size: few
J: TRBJ1-1

CDR3: CASSPPARASTDTQYF
DNA: TGTGCCAGCTCACCACCCGCCAGAGCTAGCACAGATACGCAGTATTTT
D: -
V: TRBV18
size: few
J: TRBJ2-3

CDR3: CATSSNREDTQYF
DNA: TGTGCCACCAGCAGCAACAGGGAGGATACGCAGTATTTT
D: -
V: TRBV15
size: few
J: TRBJ2-3

CDR3: CASTPREDEKLFF
DNA: TGCGCCAGCACCCCCAGGGAGGACGAAAAACTGTTTTTT
D: -
V: TRBV10-2
size: -
J: TRBJ1-4